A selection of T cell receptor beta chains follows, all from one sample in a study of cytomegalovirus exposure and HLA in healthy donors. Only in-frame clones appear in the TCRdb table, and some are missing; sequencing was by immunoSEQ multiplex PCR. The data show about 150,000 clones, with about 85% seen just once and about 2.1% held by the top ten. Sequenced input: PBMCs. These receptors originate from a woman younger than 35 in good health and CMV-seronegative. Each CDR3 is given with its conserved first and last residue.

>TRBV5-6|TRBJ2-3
CASSLGAGGLGTDTQYF
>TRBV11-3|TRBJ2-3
CASSLEGTGATDTQYF
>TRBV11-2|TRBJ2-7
CASSRGLAGGEQYF
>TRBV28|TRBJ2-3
CASRSAGGPADTQYF
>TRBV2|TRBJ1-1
CASSDGQGAEAFF
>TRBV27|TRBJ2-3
CASRTSGGAGTQYF
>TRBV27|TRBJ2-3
CASSSPRDHEGADTQYF
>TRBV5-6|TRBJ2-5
CASSPGTVQETQYF
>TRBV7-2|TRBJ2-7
CASSTPGLAGVQQYF
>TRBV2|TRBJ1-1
CASSELRTGTTEAFF
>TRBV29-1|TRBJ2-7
CSPPTGQGIRRVYGQYF
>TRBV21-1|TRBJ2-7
CASSQTGVLDEQYF
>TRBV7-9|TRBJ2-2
CASSLELDGPGELFF